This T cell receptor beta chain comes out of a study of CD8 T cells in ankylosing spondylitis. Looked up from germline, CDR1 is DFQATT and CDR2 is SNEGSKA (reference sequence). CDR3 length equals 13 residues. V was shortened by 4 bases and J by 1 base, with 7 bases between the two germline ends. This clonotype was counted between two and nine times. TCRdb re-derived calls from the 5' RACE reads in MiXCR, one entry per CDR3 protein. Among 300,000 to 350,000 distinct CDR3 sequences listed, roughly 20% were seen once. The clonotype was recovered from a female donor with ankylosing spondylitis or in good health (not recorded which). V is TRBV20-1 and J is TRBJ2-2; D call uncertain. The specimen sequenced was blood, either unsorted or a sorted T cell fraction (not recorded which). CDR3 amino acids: CSAIGQNTGELFF. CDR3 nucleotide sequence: TGCAGTGCTATAGGGCAGAACACCGGGGAGCTGTTTTTT.